The 22 T cell receptor beta chains reported below all come from one sample, sequenced in a study of vaccination effects on CD4 cells after COVID-19. These receptors' antigens are unknown. Assay: immunoSEQ multiplex PCR; the TCRdb copy retains only in-frame clones and omits some. This table holds 25,000 to 35,000 clones, 70% to 75% found once. After around nine days in culture, the CD4+ T cells were isolated. Each person got two doses of an mRNA SARS-CoV-2 vaccine, BNT162b2 or mRNA-1273. Material: CD4+ T cells from PBMCs cultured without peptide, obtained after COVID-19 vaccination. These TCRs come from a human donor who received a COVID-19 vaccine.

The chain is built from TRBV5-1 and TRBJ1-1; 8 positions agree with TRBD1. In germline, CDR1 is SGHRS, CDR2 YFSETQ. The CDR3 contains 13 residues. Losses at the gene ends were 6 bases for V and 4 bases for J; bases not matched to a gene: 5. The CDR3 here is CASTRQGRTEAFF. The CDR3 DNA follows: TGCGCCAGCACCCGACAGGGGCGCACTGAAGCTTTCTTT. Combining the CDR3 with reference TRBV5-1 and TRBJ1-1 gives the whole variable domain KAGVTQTPRYLIKTRGQQVTLSCSPISGHRSVSWYQQTPGQGLQFLFEYFSETQRNKGNFPGRFSGRQFSNSRSEMNVSTLELGDSALYLCASTRQGRTEAFFGQGTRLTVV.

The V call is TRBV5-5, the J call TRBJ2-7, with TRBD1 identical over 8 bases. V shed 3 bases and J 3 bases; nucleotides not matched to a gene: 5. This CDR3 is built from 14 residues. From germline, CDR1 is SGHKS and CDR2 YYEKEE (reference sequence). The DNA of the CDR3 is TGTGCCAGCAGCTATTTTGGACAGGGCTACGAGCAGTACTTC. This codes for CASSYFGQGYEQYF.

There are a few counts of this clone. This chain connects TRBV3-1 (or the pseudogene TRBV3-2) to TRBJ1-4, with D possibly being TRBD1 (5 bases). Trimming stripped 2 bases from V and 1 base from J, with 5 bases between. The germline CDR1 and CDR2 sequences are LGHDT and YNNKEL (reference sequence). CDR3 size: 14 residues. The CDR3 DNA sequence: TGTGCCAGCAGCCAACAGGGAACTAATGAAAAACTGTTTTTT. Amino acids: CASSQQGTNEKLFF.

CDR3 DNA sequence: TGTGCCAGCAGTGAAGCCGTACAGGGTTTCTACGAGCAGTACTTC. It translates to CASSEAVQGFYEQYF. J is TRBJ2-7 and V is TRBV6-1; D might be TRBD1 (6 bases). V was cut by 0 bases and J by 3 bases, with 12 bases left in between. The CDR3 extends over 15 amino acids. The germline CDR1 and CDR2 sequences are MNHNS and SASEGT.

This clone was observed a few times. The chain uses TRBV9 and TRBJ1-3; 7 positions match TRBD1. CDR3 size: 15 residues. CDR1 SGDLS and CDR2 YYNGEE come from the germline V gene. The trim removed 5 bases at V and 0 bases at J, leaving 5 bases unmatched. The CDR3 reads CASSLGQASGNTIYF. The CDR3 coding sequence is TGTGCCAGCAGTTTAGGACAGGCCTCTGGAAACACCATATATTTT. The entire variable domain, with the rest obtained from reference TRBV9 and TRBJ1-3, is as follows: DSGVTQTPKHLITATGQRVTLRCSPRSGDLSVYWYQQSLDQGLQFLIQYYNGEERAKGNILERFSAQQFPDLHSELNLSSLELGDSALYFCASSLGQASGNTIYFGEGSWLTVV.

The V and J genes are TRBV5-1 and TRBJ2-3; 10 nucleotides line up with TRBD2. The J segment lost 4 bases and the V segment lost 4 bases, leaving 9 bases of the junction unmatched. The CDR3 totals 16 residues. Germline values: CDR1 SGHRS, CDR2 YFSETQ. The CDR3 protein is CASSPGSLAGADTQYF. The CDR3 DNA reads TGCGCCAGCAGCCCCGGGAGCCTAGCGGGGGCAGATACGCAGTATTTT.

This clone came up a few times. The chain uses TRBV4-1 and TRBJ1-4; maybe TRBD1 (5 bases). CDR3 length equals 16 residues. Trimming cost V 0 bases and J 7 bases, with 15 bases left between them. Germline assignment: CDR1 MGHRA and CDR2 YSYEKL. CDR3 bases: TGCGCCAGCAGCCAAGACAGGGTTGGTTTGGGTGAAAAACTGTTTTTT. Translation gives CASSQDRVGLGEKLFF.

The chain recombines TRBV7-9 with TRBJ1-2; the match to TRBD1 covers 7 bases. J lost 4 bases, V lost 1 base, and 6 bases had no gene match. The CDR3 is 15 amino acids. Germline assignment: CDR1 SEHNR and CDR2 FQNEAQ (reference sequence). In DNA, the CDR3 is TGTGCCAGCAGCTTAGACAGCGGACAGGTCTATGGCTACACCTTC. Translating it yields CASSLDSGQVYGYTF.

The chain employs TRBV28 and TRBJ2-5; D is possibly TRBD2 (5 bases). From germline, CDR1 is MDHEN and CDR2 SYDVKM. This CDR3 is 13 amino acids long. Trimming removed 9 bases from V and 4 bases from J, with 15 bases in between. The CDR3 spells CASKDWGGETQYF. The CDR3 DNA is TGTGCCAGTAAGGACTGGGGTGGAGAGACCCAGTACTTC.

V and J are TRBV6-5 and TRBJ1-2; 7 nucleotides match TRBD1. CDR3 length: 12 residues. Looked up from germline, CDR1 is MNHEY and CDR2 is SVGAGI. Unmatched junction bases numbered 6, after V lost 6 bases and J lost 8 bases. The CDR3 bases are TGTGCCAGCAGCCGCGACAGGGACGGCTACACCTTC. It specifies CASSRDRDGYTF.

This clone has only a few counts. The genes are TRBV6-1 and TRBJ2-4; D is perhaps TRBD2 (6 bases). The CDR3 has 13 amino acids. With 0 bases removed from V and 15 bases from J, the gap between germline ends came to 15 bases. CDR1 and CDR2 from the germline V gene are MNHNS and SASEGT. As DNA, the CDR3 is TGTGCCAGCAGTGAAGCGAGAATTTCCGGGGGGTACTTC. Encoded protein: CASSEARISGGYF.

V is TRBV10-3 and J is TRBJ2-3; TRBD2 matches 10 bases. Germline V gene lookup returns CDR1 ENHRY and CDR2 SYGVKD. Trimming at V came to 0 bases and at J to 1 base, leaving 1 base not matched to a gene. The CDR3 sequence is 16 residues long. The CDR3 loop is CAISESLAGGTDTQYF. The CDR3 DNA reads TGTGCCATCAGTGAGTCTCTAGCGGGAGGCACAGATACGCAGTATTTT.

The genes are TRBV5-6 and TRBJ2-3; the match to TRBD2 covers 12 bases. Germline values: CDR1 SGHDT, CDR2 YYEEEE. This CDR3 is 16 amino acids long. Unmatched junction bases numbered 5, after V lost 3 bases and J lost 3 bases. CDR3 DNA: TGTGCCAGCAGCTCCCTGACTAGCGGGAGAACAGATACGCAGTATTTT. Amino acid sequence: CASSSLTSGRTDTQYF. The complete variable domain, with remaining parts taken from reference TRBV5-6 and TRBJ2-3, reads DAGVTQSPTHLIKTRGQQVTLRCSPKSGHDTVSWYQQALGQGPQFIFQYYEEEERQRGNFPDRFSGHQFPNYSSELNVNALLLGDSALYLCASSSLTSGRTDTQYFGPGTRLTVL.

The rearrangement uses TRBV2 and TRBJ2-5; TRBD2 agrees at 14 bases. V shed 7 bases, J shed 9 bases, and the junction held 10 bases outside the gene matches. The CDR3 sequence is 15 residues long. Per the germline V gene, CDR1 is SNHLY and CDR2 is FYNNEI. The CDR3: CASILGLAGVGAQYF. The CDR3 DNA follows: TGTGCCAGCATCTTGGGACTAGCGGGGGTTGGGGCCCAGTACTTC.

CDR3 sequence (DNA): TGTGCCAGCTCACCCGGGACAGGGGGCCCCTATGGCTACACCTTC. Protein: CASSPGTGGPYGYTF. The rearrangement links TRBV18 to TRBJ1-2; 12 bases map to TRBD1. CDR1 KGHSH and CDR2 LQKENI come from the germline V gene. The CDR3 extends over 15 amino acids. V trimming: 3 bases; J trimming: 4 bases; junction bases outside the gene matches: 3. Full variable domain (outside the CDR3, taken from reference TRBV18 and TRBJ1-2): NAGVMQNPRHLVRRRGQEARLRCSPMKGHSHVYWYRQLPEEGLKFMVYLQKENIIDESGMPKERFSAEFPKEGPSILRIQQVVRGDSAAYFCASSPGTGGPYGYTFGSGTRLTVV.

The chain links TRBV28 to TRBJ2-7; the D gene is possibly TRBD2 (5 bases). The germline CDR1 and CDR2 sequences are MDHEN and SYDVKM. The CDR3 runs to 16 residues. The germline V and J ends were trimmed by 7 bases and 0 bases, with 19 bases remaining between them. The CDR3 bases are TGTGCCAGCACCACCGTAGTAAAGCGGAGCTCCTACGAGCAGTACTTC. This translates into CASTTVVKRSSYEQYF.

The CDR3 here is CASSTHLWGNTEAFF. The CDR3 DNA reads as TGTGCCAGCAGTACGCATTTATGGGGCAACACTGAAGCTTTCTTT. The genes are TRBV6-5 and TRBJ1-1; D is possibly TRBD1 (5 bases). The CDR3 sequence is 15 residues long. Germline V gene lookup returns CDR1 MNHEY and CDR2 SVGAGI. The V end lost 5 bases, the J end lost 2 bases, and 15 bases lay between the germline ends.

The V gene is TRBV5-8, the J gene TRBJ2-7; TRBD1 might be the D (6 bases). Deletions cut 4 bases from V and 0 bases from J, with 11 bases between. This CDR3 has 14 residues. Germline CDR1 is SGHTS and CDR2 is YDEGEE. CDR3 loop: CASSRTVSSYEQYF. DNA for the CDR3: TGTGCCAGCAGCCGGACAGTAAGCTCCTACGAGCAGTACTTC.

This CDR3 reads CASSLEGQGNEQFF. CDR3 bases: TGCGCCAGCAGCTTGGAGGGACAGGGCAATGAGCAGTTCTTC. The rearrangement joins TRBV5-1 to TRBJ2-1, with TRBD1 matching over 9 bases. Germline V CDR1 and CDR2: SGHRS, YFSETQ. The V gene end was trimmed by 0 bases and the J gene end by 6 bases; junction bases not matched to a gene: 1. The CDR3 has 14 amino acids.

This rearrangement joins TRBV5-6 to TRBJ2-5; 8 positions agree with TRBD2. The trim removed 1 base at V and 1 base at J, leaving 3 bases unmatched. Germline V gene data show CDR1 as SGHDT and CDR2 as YYEEEE. The CDR3 sequence is 15 residues long. This CDR3 is CASSLSTSGQETQYF. The CDR3 DNA reads as TGTGCCAGCAGCTTGAGCACTAGCGGCCAAGAGACCCAGTACTTC.

The chain links TRBV4-3 to TRBJ1-2; D possibly corresponds to TRBD1 (6 bases). Deletions cut 1 base from V and 5 bases from J, with 14 bases between. The CDR3 loop spans 15 amino acids. CDR1 and CDR2 from the germline V gene are LGHNA and YSLEER. The CDR3 spells CASSQALRTDYGYTF. DNA for the CDR3: TGCGCCAGCAGCCAAGCACTCAGGACAGATTATGGCTACACCTTC.

This chain uses TRBV6-5 with TRBJ2-3; no definite D call. CDR3 length: 15 residues. Trimming took off 8 bases at V and 6 bases at J, with 21 bases between the two ends. CDR1 is MNHEY and CDR2 is SVGAGI in the germline V gene. CDR3 amino acids: CASPRSGTRLDTQYF. The CDR3 DNA sequence: TGTGCCAGCCCAAGGTCAGGCACGAGGCTGGATACGCAGTATTTT.